This entry lists 25 T cell receptor beta chains sequenced from one sample in a study of blood T cell repertoires in COVID-19. This table comes from immunoSEQ multiplex PCR, and its TCRdb copy is limited to in-frame clones, with some not included. The sample yields tens of thousands of clones, about 80% seen once. Input material: peripheral blood. The receptors were gathered from a human donor in a cohort sampled during active COVID-19.

The genes are TRBV28 and TRBJ1-1, with 9 positions matching TRBD1. The V gene's germline CDR1 is MDHEN and CDR2 SYDVKM. The trim removed 11 bases at V and 3 bases at J, leaving 10 bases unmatched. The CDR3 runs 14 residues. The DNA of the CDR3 is TGTGCCGTTACGACAGGGGGTAAAGACACTGAAGCTTTCTTT. Translation: CAVTTGGKDTEAFF.

This clone was recorded only once. The chain joins TRBV2 to TRBJ2-1; D gene unclear. V lost 7 bases to trimming and J lost 7 bases, with 8 bases between them. This CDR3 spans 11 amino acids. Germline CDR1 and CDR2: SNHLY and FYNNEI. The CDR3 coding sequence is TGTGCCAGCAACATGCGGAATGAGCAGTTCTTC. Translating it yields CASNMRNEQFF.

The genes are TRBV28 and TRBJ2-2; D is possibly TRBD2 (6 bases). V lost 5 bases and J 7 bases, leaving 17 bases between the germline ends. The CDR3 is 15 residues long. Germline CDR1 MDHEN, CDR2 SYDVKM. The CDR3 loop reads CASSLPSGDIGELFF. The DNA of the CDR3 is TGTGCCAGCAGTCTGCCGTCGGGGGATATCGGGGAGCTGTTTTTT.

The J gene is TRBJ1-2, the V gene TRBV24-1; 9 nucleotides match TRBD1. The junction had 5 bases not matched to a gene; V was cut back by 4 bases and J by 6 bases. Germline V gene data show CDR1 as KGHDR and CDR2 as SFDVKD. There are 14 residues in the CDR3. CDR3 in amino acids: CATSDMDRGNGYTF. The CDR3 DNA reads TGTGCCACCAGTGACATGGACAGGGGAAATGGCTACACCTTC.

The chain carries TRBV3-1 (or the pseudogene TRBV3-2) and TRBJ1-1, with no clear D. CDR1 is LGHDT and CDR2 is YNNKEL in the germline V gene (reference sequence). Trimming pared 1 base from V and 4 bases from J, leaving 4 bases between. CDR3 length equals 12 residues. CDR3 DNA: TGTGCCAGCAGCCAAGTCGTCACTGAAGCTTTCTTT. It specifies CASSQVVTEAFF.

V gene TRBV7-8 combines with J gene TRBJ2-6; maybe TRBD1 (5 bases). The germline V and J ends were trimmed by 3 bases and 1 base, with 7 bases remaining between them. The CDR3 consists of 15 residues. In germline, CDR1 is SGHVS, CDR2 FQNEAQ. This chain's CDR3 is CASSFTGSGANVLTF. Written as DNA, the CDR3 is TGTGCCAGCAGCTTTACAGGTTCTGGGGCCAACGTCCTGACTTTC. The variable domain in full, completed from reference TRBV7-8 and TRBJ2-6, reads GAGVSQSPRYKVAKRGQDVALRCDPISGHVSLFWYQQALGQGPEFLTYFQNEAQLDKSGLPSDRFFAERPEGSVSTLKIQRTQQEDSAVYLCASSFTGSGANVLTFGAGSRLTVL.

V and J are TRBV21-1 and TRBJ2-5; whether TRBD2, the table's D call, matches the DNA was not checked. TRBV21-1 has pseudogene status. The CDR3 runs to 19 residues. CDR3 nucleotides: TGTGCCAGCAGCAAAGTTAAAGGAGCGGGGATAGTGAGACAAGAGACCCAGTACTTC. Protein: CASSKVKGAGIVRQETQYF.

This clone has only a few counts. The chain employs TRBV6-6 and TRBJ1-5; no definite D call. The V end lost 4 bases, the J end lost 0 bases, and 13 bases lay between the germline ends. The V gene's germline CDR1 is MNHNY and CDR2 SVGAGI (reference sequence). The CDR3 runs to 16 residues. The CDR3 is CASSSPGVNSNQPQHF. CDR3 DNA sequence: TGTGCCAGCAGTTCCCCGGGAGTGAATAGCAATCAGCCCCAGCATTTT.

The chain carries TRBV15 and TRBJ1-1; D is uncertain. This CDR3 is 12 amino acids long. Trimming shortened V by 3 bases and J by 8 bases, and 10 bases separated the two germline ends. Germline V gives CDR1 LNHNV, CDR2 YYDKDF (reference sequence). The CDR3 bases are TGTGCCACCAGCAGTCCCGGGGAGGAAGCTTTCTTT. It yields the protein CATSSPGEEAFF.

As DNA, the CDR3 is TGTGCCAGCTCACAGGGGCCCGATGCGGAAGCTTTCTTT. This sequence encodes CASSQGPDAEAFF. This chain connects TRBV18 to TRBJ1-1; the D gene is possibly TRBD1 (5 bases). The V gene lost 4 bases and the J gene lost 8 bases, with 14 bases spanning the gap. Germline CDR1 reads KGHSH; CDR2 reads LQKENI. The length of the CDR3 is 13 residues.

The chain combines TRBV30 with TRBJ1-3, with D perhaps matching TRBD1 (5 bases). Per the germline V gene, CDR1 is GTSNPN and CDR2 is SVGIG (reference sequence). V lost 5 bases to trimming and J lost 4 bases, with 15 bases between them. The CDR3 contains 14 residues. The CDR3 nucleotides read TGTGCCTGGGGGTCCGGAGGGGCAGGAAACACCATATATTTT. It is translated as CAWGSGGAGNTIYF.

In nucleotides, the CDR3 is TGTGCCAGCAACAGGGTGGATTCACCCCTCCACTTT. Translating it yields CASNRVDSPLHF. The chain has TRBV5-4 and TRBJ1-6; possible D gene TRBD1, 6 bases. Trimming left V 6 bases short and J 8 bases short, with 9 bases between. Per germline, CDR1 SGHNT and CDR2 YYREEE (reference sequence). This CDR3 has 12 amino acids.

CDR3 protein: CASSGVGNQPQHF. The CDR3 region has the DNA TGTGCCAGCTCAGGGGTGGGCAATCAGCCCCAGCATTTT. The V call is TRBV25-1, the J call TRBJ1-5; tentatively, D is TRBD1 (6 bases). The germline gives CDR1 MGHDK, CDR2 SYGVNS. V was trimmed by 8 bases and J by 2 bases, leaving 10 bases between them. CDR3 length: 13 residues.

The chain employs TRBV12-3 or TRBV12-4 and TRBJ2-5, with a weak D call TRBD1 (6 bases). Trimming removed 3 bases at V and 5 bases at J, with 10 bases between. The CDR3 consists of 13 residues. The CDR3 bases are TGTGCCAGCAGTTTGGGGGCGTGGGAGACCCAGTACTTC. This encodes CASSLGAWETQYF.

This chain connects TRBV5-6 to TRBJ1-1; 12 nucleotides match TRBD1. Germline lookup yields CDR1 SGHDT and CDR2 YYEEEE. Trimming took 0 bases from V and 4 from J; bases not matched to a gene: 7. This CDR3 comprises 17 residues. CDR3 bases: TGTGCCAGCAGCTTGGCCGGGACAGGGGGCTGGAGCACTGAAGCTTTCTTT. Translating it yields CASSLAGTGGWSTEAFF. The full variable domain, rest sourced from reference TRBV5-6 and TRBJ1-1, is DAGVTQSPTHLIKTRGQQVTLRCSPKSGHDTVSWYQQALGQGPQFIFQYYEEEERQRGNFPDRFSGHQFPNYSSELNVNALLLGDSALYLCASSLAGTGGWSTEAFFGQGTRLTVV.

This chain uses TRBV28 with TRBJ2-7, with TRBD2 matching over 8 bases. In germline, CDR1 is MDHEN, CDR2 SYDVKM. CDR3 size: 12 residues. V was clipped by 3 bases and J by 12 bases; unmatched bases: 7. CDR3 in DNA: TGTGCCAGCAGTTTGGTCGGGAGGGCCTGGTACTTC. This translates into CASSLVGRAWYF.

This clone has a handful of counts. This sequence joins TRBV30 and TRBJ1-5; the D is unclear. The germline V and J ends were trimmed by 3 bases and 7 bases, with 16 bases remaining between them. The CDR3 has 14 residues. CDR1 GTSNPN and CDR2 SVGIG come from the germline V gene (reference sequence). CDR3 in amino acids: CAWSHMARRQPQHF. The CDR3 DNA reads as TGTGCCTGGAGCCATATGGCTAGGAGGCAGCCCCAGCATTTT.

This chain joins TRBV7-2 and TRBJ1-2; D perhaps matches TRBD1 (5 bases). Trimming removed 2 bases at V and 7 bases at J, with 11 bases between. CDR3 size: 13 residues. Germline assignment: CDR1 SGHTA and CDR2 FQGNSA. CDR3 residues: CASSLTGVLGYTF. Here the CDR3 DNA reads TGTGCCAGCAGCTTAACAGGAGTGCTTGGCTACACCTTC. The complete variable domain, with remaining parts taken from reference TRBV7-2 and TRBJ1-2, reads GAGVSQSPSNKVTEKGKDVELRCDPISGHTALYWYRQSLGQGLEFLIYFQGNSAPDKSGLPSDRFSAERTGGSVSTLTIQRTQQEDSAVYLCASSLTGVLGYTFGSGTRLTVV.

The V call is TRBV28, the J call TRBJ1-5; D remains ambiguous. The CDR3 has 14 residues. Germline lookup yields CDR1 MDHEN and CDR2 SYDVKM. V shed 6 bases and J shed 7 bases, with 16 bases lying between them. CDR3 sequence reads: CASSAAGRRQPQHF. The DNA for the CDR3 is TGTGCCAGCAGCGCAGCGGGGAGGCGGCAGCCCCAGCATTTT.

The chain couples TRBV6-5 to TRBJ1-2, with D tentatively TRBD1 (6 bases). Germline CDR1 reads MNHEY; CDR2 reads SVGAGI. Trimming removed 6 bases from V and 13 bases from J, with 18 bases in between. CDR3 length equals 12 residues. CDR3 region: CASRDRFRFSTF. The CDR3 DNA reads TGTGCCAGCAGAGACAGGTTTCGATTTTCCACCTTC.

The chain links TRBV19 to TRBJ1-5; TRBD1 might be the D (6 bases). Germline V gives CDR1 LNHDA, CDR2 SQIVND (reference sequence). V lost 6 bases and J 1 base, leaving 13 bases between the germline ends. CDR3 length: 15 residues. CDR3 DNA: TGTGCCAGTAGGAGGACAGAATCAAGCAATCAGCCCCAGCATTTT. Protein sequence: CASRRTESSNQPQHF.

The genes are TRBV3-1 (or the pseudogene TRBV3-2) and TRBJ1-2; D not certain. The CDR3 length is 15 residues. Germline CDR1 and CDR2: LGHDT and YNNKEL (reference sequence). V shed 3 bases and J shed 8 bases, with 19 bases lying between them. The CDR3 spells CASSQAPRVRKGYTF. Here the CDR3 DNA reads TGTGCCAGCAGCCAGGCCCCGAGGGTTAGGAAGGGCTACACCTTC.

The sample holds a few counts of this clone. The CDR3 region is CAWNRLAGGEQYF. The CDR3 nucleotides read TGTGCCTGGAACCGGCTAGCGGGAGGCGAGCAGTACTTC. The chain recombines TRBV30 with TRBJ2-7; 11 bases align to TRBD2. V shed 4 bases and J 6 bases; nucleotides not matched to a gene: 5. The CDR3 is made up of 13 amino acids. Germline assignment: CDR1 GTSNPN and CDR2 SVGIG (reference sequence).

J is TRBJ2-4 and V is TRBV19, with TRBD1 identical over 9 bases. V shed 7 bases and J 3 bases; nucleotides not matched to a gene: 10. Germline V gene lookup returns CDR1 LNHDA and CDR2 SQIVND (reference sequence). CDR3 length: 16 residues. The CDR3 loop reads CASTTGTGYGKNIQYF. CDR3 nucleotide sequence: TGTGCCAGTACCACCGGGACAGGGTACGGCAAAAACATTCAGTACTTC.

The chain recombines TRBV5-1 with TRBJ1-1; 9 nucleotides align to TRBD1. With V trimmed by 4 bases and J by 4 bases, 8 bases remained unmatched. From germline, CDR1 is SGHRS and CDR2 YFSETQ. This CDR3 is built from 15 residues. For the CDR3, the DNA is TGCGCCAGCAGCGGAACAGGGGGCAGGGGCACTGAAGCTTTCTTT. Protein sequence: CASSGTGGRGTEAFF.